The source of this TCR beta chain is a study of metastatic and nonmetastatic thyroid tumors. Study-level information: Comparison of repertoires was carried out across blood and tumor or nodule tissue from malignant and benign thyroid patients.

Thyroid surgery had not been preceded by any treatment in any patient. How the authors handled the data: In papillary thyroid cancer, a distant-metastasis classifier was built using CDR3 differences across clinicopathological groups. TCRdb re-called clones via MiXCR from the PCR reads. The authors' filters were not applied to this entry. The sample yields some 10,000 clones, 25% to 30% seen once. The CDR3 loop spans 14 amino acids. The germline V gene encodes CDR1 MNHNS and CDR2 SASEGT. The V end was cut by 6 bases, the J end by 4 bases, with 15 bases between. As concerns this clone: Its antigen remains unidentified.

Study-wide points: Patients with malignant thyroid tumors reportedly had significantly higher TCR beta diversity than those with benign nodules, in blood and tumor.

This chain joins TRBV6-1 and TRBJ1-2, with D unclear. The sequencing sample was made of tumor tissue. The clonotype comes from a male donor with papillary thyroid cancer or a benign thyroid nodule (not recorded which). Some clones in this sample may be carry-over from other donors' samples. In DNA, the CDR3 is TGTGCCAGCAGCCCCAGACCCGTGGTCTATGGCTACACCTTC. As protein: CASSPRPVVYGYTF.